This T cell receptor beta chain is from a study of beta chain features in type 1 diabetes. Study background: Patients and healthy donors were similar in age, gender and cell yields.

Study findings and constraints: Significant though moderate, a shortening of TCRB CDR3s appeared in all four CD4+ subsets of Type 1 diabetes patients. Fewer insertions but more deletions were seen at VDJ junctions in type 1 diabetes patients. Relative to healthy donors, patients appeared to have naive, central memory and Treg TCRB repertoires that were more similar.

The entirety of the isolated RNA underwent reverse transcription, so expressed TCRB transcripts were sequenced. Assay used: immunoSEQ multiplex PCR; TCRdb lists only in-frame clones, some missing. The table lists some 360,000 clones, about 10% of them singletons. This clone was counted between two and nine times. Antigen specificity is unknown. Each of the CD4+ naive, central memory, regulatory and stem cell-like memory populations was sorted via CD45RO/CCR7/CD25/CD127/CD95/CD27. The receptor comes from a man aged 30 to 45 with type 1 diabetes. Sequencing was done on a sample of central memory CD4+ T cells from blood.

In DNA, the CDR3 is TGTGCCATCAGTGAGTCAGTTACTACCTCGAGGACCCAGTACTTC. It encodes CAISESVTTSRTQYF. The chain is built from TRBV10-3 and TRBJ2-5; D is uncertain. The CDR3 totals 15 residues. V was trimmed by 0 bases and J by 7 bases, leaving 15 bases between them. CDR1 ENHRY and CDR2 SYGVKD come from the germline V gene.